This record covers a single T cell receptor (beta chain). Synthetic analogs of TCR templates were spiked into every PCR. Assay used: immunoSEQ multiplex PCR; TCRdb lists only in-frame clones, some missing. The sample records about 52,000 clones, roughly four fifths being singletons. The CDR3 contains 15 residues. With V trimmed by 2 bases and J by 4 bases, 2 bases remained unmatched. Germline CDR1 is LGHNA and CDR2 is YSLEER. The sample's time point: pretreatment peripheral blood. Patients in the study were battling locally advanced or metastatic urothelial carcinoma. Per patient, between 1 and 8 samples were collected at pretreatment and on-treatment time points. These data come from a study of PD-L1 blockade in urothelial cancer. Study details: Prior exposure to chemotherapy in patients amounted to 0 to 3 regimens received.

The chain joins TRBV4-3 to TRBJ2-1, with TRBD2 matching over 10 bases. Sequenced here: PBMCs, sampled around atezolizumab (anti-PD-L1) treatment. This receptor was taken from a man in his 70s with urothelial cancer. The CDR3, as DNA: TGCGCCAGCAGCCAAAGCGGGGGGGCTTACAATGAGCAGTTCTTC. Translation: CASSQSGGAYNEQFF.